The clone carrying this T cell receptor beta chain was found a few times. This sample was included in a study of radiation and T cells in renal cell carcinoma. Time point here: baseline pretreatment blood. Treatment described: 15 Gy SBRT to primary tumor, nephrectomy 4 weeks later. The protocol was immunoSEQ multiplex PCR, while the TCRdb copy is restricted to in-frame clones and leaves out a portion. Among some 150,000 clones listed, around 78% were seen once. The CDR3 spans 14 residues. In germline, CDR1 is SEHNR, CDR2 FQNEAQ (reference sequence). V was pared by 7 bases and J by 4 bases, with 14 bases between.

The TCR was taken from a woman between 50 and 59 years old with renal cell carcinoma. The V gene is TRBV7-9, the J gene TRBJ1-3, with D possibly being TRBD1 (6 bases). Sequences were derived from blood, sampled from a patient whose treatment included radiotherapy and nephrectomy. This chain's CDR3 is CASTPGADGNTIYF. Here the CDR3 DNA reads TGTGCCAGCACCCCGGGGGCGGACGGAAACACCATATATTTT. Based on the CDR3 plus reference TRBV7-9 and TRBJ1-3, the full variable domain is DTGVSQNPRHKITKRGQNVTFRCDPISEHNRLYWYRQTLGQGPEFLTYFQNEAQLEKSRLLSDRFSAERPKGSFSTLEIQRTEQGDSAMYLCASTPGADGNTIYFGEGSWLTVV.